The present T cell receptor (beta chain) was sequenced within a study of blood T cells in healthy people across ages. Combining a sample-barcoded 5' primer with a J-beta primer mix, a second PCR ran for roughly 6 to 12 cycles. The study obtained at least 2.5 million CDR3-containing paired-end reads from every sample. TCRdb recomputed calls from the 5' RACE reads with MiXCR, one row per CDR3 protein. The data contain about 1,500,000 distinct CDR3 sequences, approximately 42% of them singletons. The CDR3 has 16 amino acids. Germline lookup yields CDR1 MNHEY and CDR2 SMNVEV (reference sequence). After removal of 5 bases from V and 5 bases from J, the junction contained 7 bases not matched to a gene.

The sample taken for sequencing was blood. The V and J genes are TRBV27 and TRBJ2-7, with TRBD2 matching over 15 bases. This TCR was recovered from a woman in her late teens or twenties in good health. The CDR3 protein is CASSTWGLAGGDEQYF. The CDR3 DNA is TGTGCCAGCAGTACCTGGGGACTAGCGGGAGGAGACGAGCAGTACTTC.